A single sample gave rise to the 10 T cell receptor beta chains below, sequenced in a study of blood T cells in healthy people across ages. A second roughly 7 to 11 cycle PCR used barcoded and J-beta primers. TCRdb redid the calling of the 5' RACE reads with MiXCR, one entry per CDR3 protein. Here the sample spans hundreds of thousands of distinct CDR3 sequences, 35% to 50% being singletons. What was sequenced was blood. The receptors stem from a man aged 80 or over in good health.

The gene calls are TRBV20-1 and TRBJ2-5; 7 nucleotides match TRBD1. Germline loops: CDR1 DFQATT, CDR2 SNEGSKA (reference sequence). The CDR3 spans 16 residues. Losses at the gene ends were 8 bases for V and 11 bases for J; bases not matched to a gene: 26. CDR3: CSTTPPGQDGYVEQYF. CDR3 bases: TGCAGTACGACGCCCCCCGGACAGGACGGATACGTGGAGCAGTACTTC.

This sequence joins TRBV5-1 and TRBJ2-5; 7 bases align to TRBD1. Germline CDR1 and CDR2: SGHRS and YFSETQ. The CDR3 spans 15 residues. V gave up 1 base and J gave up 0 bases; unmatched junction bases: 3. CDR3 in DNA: TGCGCCAGCAGCTTGCAAACAGGGGACCAAGAGACCCAGTACTTC. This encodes CASSLQTGDQETQYF.

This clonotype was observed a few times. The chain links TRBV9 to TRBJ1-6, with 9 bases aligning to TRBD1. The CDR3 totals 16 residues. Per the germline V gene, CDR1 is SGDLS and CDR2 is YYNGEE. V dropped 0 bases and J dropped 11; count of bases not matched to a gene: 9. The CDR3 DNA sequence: TGTGCCAGCAGCGTAGACGGGACAGGGAACAGGGCACCCCTCCACTTT. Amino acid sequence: CASSVDGTGNRAPLHF.

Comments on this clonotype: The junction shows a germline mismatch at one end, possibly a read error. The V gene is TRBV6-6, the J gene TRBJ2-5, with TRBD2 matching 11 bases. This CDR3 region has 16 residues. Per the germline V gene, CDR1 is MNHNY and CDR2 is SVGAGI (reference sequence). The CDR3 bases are TGTGCCAGCAGTTACTCTAGCGGGGGGGCGAGAGAGGCCCAGTACTTC. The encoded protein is CASSYSSGGAREAQYF.

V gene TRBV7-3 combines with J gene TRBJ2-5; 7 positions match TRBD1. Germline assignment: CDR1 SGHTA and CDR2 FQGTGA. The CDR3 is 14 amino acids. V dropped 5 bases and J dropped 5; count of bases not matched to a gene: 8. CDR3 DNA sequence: TGTGCCAGCAGCGCACAGGGGACGCGGGAGACCCAGTACTTC. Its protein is CASSAQGTRETQYF.

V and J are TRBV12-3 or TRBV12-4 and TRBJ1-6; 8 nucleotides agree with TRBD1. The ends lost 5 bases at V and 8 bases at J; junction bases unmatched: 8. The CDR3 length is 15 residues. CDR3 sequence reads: CASSISQGGHSPLHF. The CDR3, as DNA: TGTGCCAGCAGTATTTCACAGGGGGGACATTCACCCCTCCACTTT.

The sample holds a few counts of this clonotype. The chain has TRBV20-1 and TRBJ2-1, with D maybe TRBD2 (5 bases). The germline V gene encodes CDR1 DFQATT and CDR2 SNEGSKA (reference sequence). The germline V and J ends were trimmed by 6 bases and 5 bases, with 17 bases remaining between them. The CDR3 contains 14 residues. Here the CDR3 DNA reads TGCAGTGCGCTGGACGGGGTCTACAACAATGAGCAGTTCTTC. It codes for CSALDGVYNNEQFF.

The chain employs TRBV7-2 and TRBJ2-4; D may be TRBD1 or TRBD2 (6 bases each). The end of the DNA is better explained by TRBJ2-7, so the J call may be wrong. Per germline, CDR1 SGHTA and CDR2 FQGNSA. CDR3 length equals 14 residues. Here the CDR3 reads CASSLWGARNEQYF. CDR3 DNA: TGTGCCAGCAGCTTATGGGGGGCGAGGAACGAGCAGTACTTC.

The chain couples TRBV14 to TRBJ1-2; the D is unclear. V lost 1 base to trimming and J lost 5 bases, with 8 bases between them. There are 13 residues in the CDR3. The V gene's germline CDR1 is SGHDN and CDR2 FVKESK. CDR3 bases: TGTGCCAGCAGCCAAGGTCACTTTTATGGCTACACCTTC. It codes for CASSQGHFYGYTF.

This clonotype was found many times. In DNA, the CDR3 is TGTGCCAGCAGTTTTTCTCGGGAGACCCAGTACTTC. Translated: CASSFSRETQYF. The V call is TRBV6-2 or TRBV6-3, the J call TRBJ2-5; D gene uncertain. This CDR3 is 12 amino acids long. V lost 4 bases and J lost 5, with 8 bases in between. Germline-derived CDR1 and CDR2 are MNHEY and SVGEGT.